This TCR beta chain was profiled in a study of T-cell memory formation after mild COVID-19. For the study at large: Most TCR clusters belonged to a single donor. Findings and limits, study-wide: The second-wave clones peaking on day 37 were not confirmed as SARS-CoV-2-specific. Within pre-infection memory, some responding clones were found, suggesting cross-reactive memory joined.

TCRdb analysed the 5' RACE reads with MiXCR anew, one entry per CDR3 protein. The table includes around 110,000 distinct CDR3 sequences, 9.5% to 15% detected once. About this clonotype: Its antigen is unknown.

Germline values: CDR1 SGHVS, CDR2 FQNEAQ. V lost 1 base to trimming and J lost 0 bases; unmatched junction nucleotides: 9. The CDR3 has 17 residues. This chain uses TRBV7-8 with TRBJ2-7; 7 nucleotides agree with TRBD1. What was sequenced was PBMCs or a T cell subset sorted from them (not recorded which). This sequence was found in an adult woman who had mild COVID-19 (a few samples of this study predate the infection). Cell type and time point are not known. CDR3 coding DNA: TGTGCCAGCAGCTTAGAGGGGCTAGACAGGGTCTCCTACGAGCAGTACTTC. Its translation: CASSLEGLDRVSYEQYF.